This TCR beta chain was captured by sequencing in a study of cytomegalovirus exposure and HLA in healthy donors. Study outcomes and limitations: The study labeled 170 or so TCR beta chains cytomegalovirus-associated. Rarity characterized most TCR sequences, yet some public TCRs appeared in many donors. In vitro work confirmed that a few CMV-associated chains recognize CMV antigens.

From germline, CDR1 is LGHNA and CDR2 YNFKEQ. The V gene end was trimmed by 1 base and the J gene end by 3 bases; junction bases not matched to a gene: 10. There are 17 residues in the CDR3. Comment on this clone: The antigen is not known.

A multiplex PCR was run with 60 Vbeta primers and 13 Jbeta primers. This table comes from immunoSEQ multiplex PCR, and its TCRdb copy is limited to in-frame clones, with some not included. The table shows approximately 140,000 clones, with approximately 80% occurring only once. The sequence was collected from a woman aged 40 to 55 in good health and CMV-seropositive. The sample consisted of PBMCs. The chain is built from TRBV4-2 and TRBJ2-5, with TRBD2 matching 8 bases. The DNA for the CDR3 is TGTGCCAGCAGCCAAGTTGGTGCGGGGGGTACCAAAGAGACCCAGTACTTC. It encodes CASSQVGAGGTKETQYF.